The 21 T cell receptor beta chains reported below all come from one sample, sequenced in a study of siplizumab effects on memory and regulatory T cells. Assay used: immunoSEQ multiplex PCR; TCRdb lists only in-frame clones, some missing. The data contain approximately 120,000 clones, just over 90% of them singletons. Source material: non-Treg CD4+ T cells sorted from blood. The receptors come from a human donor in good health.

The CDR3: CASSLSAGRPYNEQFF. DNA for the CDR3: TGTGCCAGCAGCTTGTCGGCAGGGCGCCCCTACAATGAGCAGTTCTTC. J is TRBJ2-1 and V is TRBV5-4; possible D gene TRBD1, 5 bases. This CDR3 contains 16 residues. Germline CDR1 is SGHNT and CDR2 is YYREEE (reference sequence). V lost 1 base, J lost 2 bases, and 13 bases lay in between.

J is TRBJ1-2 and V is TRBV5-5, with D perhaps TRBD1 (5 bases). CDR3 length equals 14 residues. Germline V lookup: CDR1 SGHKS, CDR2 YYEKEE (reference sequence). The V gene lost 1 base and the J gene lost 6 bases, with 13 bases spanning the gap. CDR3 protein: CASSLRRGGDGYTF. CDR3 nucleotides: TGTGCCAGCAGCTTGAGGCGGGGAGGGGATGGCTACACCTTC.

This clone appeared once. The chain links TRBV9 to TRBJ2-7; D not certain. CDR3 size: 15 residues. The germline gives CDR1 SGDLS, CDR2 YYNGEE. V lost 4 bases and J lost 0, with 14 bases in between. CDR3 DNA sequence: TGTGCCAGCAGCCCTCAATCATTTAGCTCCTACGAGCAGTACTTC. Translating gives CASSPQSFSSYEQYF.

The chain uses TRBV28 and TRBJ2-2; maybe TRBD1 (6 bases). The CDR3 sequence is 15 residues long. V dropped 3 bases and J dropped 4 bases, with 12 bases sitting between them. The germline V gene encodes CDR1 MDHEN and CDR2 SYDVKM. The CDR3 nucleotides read TGTGCCAGCAGTTTGAGTAACAGGGCCACCGGGGAGCTGTTTTTT. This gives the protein CASSLSNRATGELFF.

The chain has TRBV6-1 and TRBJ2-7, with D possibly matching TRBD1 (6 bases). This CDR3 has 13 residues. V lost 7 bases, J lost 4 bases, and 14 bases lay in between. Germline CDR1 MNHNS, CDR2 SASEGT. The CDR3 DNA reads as TGTGCCAGCATTCGAGGGGACACGTACGAGCAGTACTTC. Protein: CASIRGDTYEQYF.

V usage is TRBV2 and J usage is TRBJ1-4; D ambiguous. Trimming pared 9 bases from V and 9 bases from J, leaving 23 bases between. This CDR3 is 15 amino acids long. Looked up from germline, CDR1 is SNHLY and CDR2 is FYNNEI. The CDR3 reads CASTFGDHIGKKLFF. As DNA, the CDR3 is TGTGCCAGTACATTCGGGGATCACATTGGGAAAAAACTGTTTTTT.

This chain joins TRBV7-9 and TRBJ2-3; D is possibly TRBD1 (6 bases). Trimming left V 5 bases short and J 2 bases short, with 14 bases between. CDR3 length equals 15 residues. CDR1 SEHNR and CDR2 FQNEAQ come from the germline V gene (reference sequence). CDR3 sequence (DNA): TGTGCCAGCAGCGGACCGCAGGGGATCACAGATACGCAGTATTTT. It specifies CASSGPQGITDTQYF. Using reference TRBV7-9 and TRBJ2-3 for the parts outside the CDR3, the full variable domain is DTGVSQNPRHKITKRGQNVTFRCDPISEHNRLYWYRQTLGQGPEFLTYFQNEAQLEKSRLLSDRFSAERPKGSFSTLEIQRTEQGDSAMYLCASSGPQGITDTQYFGPGTRLTVL.

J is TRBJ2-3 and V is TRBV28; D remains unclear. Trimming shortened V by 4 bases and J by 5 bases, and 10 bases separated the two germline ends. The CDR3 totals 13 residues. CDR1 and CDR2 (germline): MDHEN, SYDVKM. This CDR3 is CASSSPSGDTQYF. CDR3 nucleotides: TGTGCCAGCAGTTCACCCAGTGGAGATACGCAGTATTTT.

The CDR3 DNA follows: TGCAGCGTTGGTGAGGGGGCACAGCCCCAGCATTTT. Translation gives CSVGEGAQPQHF. The chain couples TRBV29-1 to TRBJ1-5; 7 nucleotides align to TRBD1. V lost 4 bases, J lost 7 bases, and 4 bases stayed unmatched. Germline CDR1 reads SQVTM; CDR2 reads ANQGSEA. The CDR3 consists of 12 residues. The full variable domain, its missing parts supplied by reference TRBV29-1 and TRBJ1-5, is SAVISQKPSRDICQRGTSLTIQCQVDSQVTMMFWYRQQPGQSLTLIATANQGSEATYESGFVIDKFPISRPNLTFSTLTVSNMSPEDSSIYLCSVGEGAQPQHFGDGTRLSIL.

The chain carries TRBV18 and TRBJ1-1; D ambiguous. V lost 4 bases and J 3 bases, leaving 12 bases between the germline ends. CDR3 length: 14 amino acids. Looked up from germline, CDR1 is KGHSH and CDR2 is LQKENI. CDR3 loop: CASSLSPKDTEAFF. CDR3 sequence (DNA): TGTGCCAGCTCACTATCTCCTAAGGACACTGAAGCTTTCTTT.

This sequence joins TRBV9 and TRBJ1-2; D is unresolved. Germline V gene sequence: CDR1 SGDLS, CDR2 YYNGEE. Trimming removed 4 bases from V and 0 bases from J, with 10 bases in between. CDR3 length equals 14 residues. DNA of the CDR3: TGTGCCAGCAGCCCCGGAACAGCTAACTATGGCTACACCTTC. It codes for CASSPGTANYGYTF.

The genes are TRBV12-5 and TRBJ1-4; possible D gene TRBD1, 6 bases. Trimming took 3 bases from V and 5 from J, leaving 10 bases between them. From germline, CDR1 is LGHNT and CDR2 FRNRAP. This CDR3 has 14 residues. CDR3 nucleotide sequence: TGTGCTAGTGGTTTAACAGGGAAAAATGAAAAACTGTTTTTT. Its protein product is CASGLTGKNEKLFF.

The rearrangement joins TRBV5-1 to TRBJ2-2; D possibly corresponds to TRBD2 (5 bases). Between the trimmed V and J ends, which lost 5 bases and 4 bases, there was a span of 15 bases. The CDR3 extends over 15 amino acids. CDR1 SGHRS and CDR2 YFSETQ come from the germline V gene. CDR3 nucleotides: TGCGCCAGCAGTTATTTAACGGGGAGCACCGGGGAGCTGTTTTTT. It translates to CASSYLTGSTGELFF. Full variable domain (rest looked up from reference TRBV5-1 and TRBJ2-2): KAGVTQTPRYLIKTRGQQVTLSCSPISGHRSVSWYQQTPGQGLQFLFEYFSETQRNKGNFPGRFSGRQFSNSRSEMNVSTLELGDSALYLCASSYLTGSTGELFFGEGSRLTVL.

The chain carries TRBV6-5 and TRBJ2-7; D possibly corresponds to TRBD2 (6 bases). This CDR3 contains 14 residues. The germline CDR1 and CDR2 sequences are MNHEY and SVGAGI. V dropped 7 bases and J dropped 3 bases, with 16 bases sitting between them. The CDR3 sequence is CASIPAGRLYEQYF. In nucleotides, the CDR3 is TGTGCCAGCATCCCGGCCGGGAGACTCTACGAGCAGTACTTC.

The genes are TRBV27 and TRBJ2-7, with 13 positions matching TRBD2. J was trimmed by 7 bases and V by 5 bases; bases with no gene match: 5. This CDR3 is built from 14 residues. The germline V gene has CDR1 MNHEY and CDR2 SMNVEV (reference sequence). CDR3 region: CASSGGLAGLEQYF. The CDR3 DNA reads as TGTGCCAGCAGTGGGGGACTAGCGGGGTTGGAGCAGTACTTC.

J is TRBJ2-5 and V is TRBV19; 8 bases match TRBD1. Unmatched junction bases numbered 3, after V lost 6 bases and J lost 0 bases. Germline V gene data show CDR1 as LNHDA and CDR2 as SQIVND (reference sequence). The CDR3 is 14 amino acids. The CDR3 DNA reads TGTGCCAGTAGCCGGACAGGGTACCAAGAGACCCAGTACTTC. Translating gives CASSRTGYQETQYF.

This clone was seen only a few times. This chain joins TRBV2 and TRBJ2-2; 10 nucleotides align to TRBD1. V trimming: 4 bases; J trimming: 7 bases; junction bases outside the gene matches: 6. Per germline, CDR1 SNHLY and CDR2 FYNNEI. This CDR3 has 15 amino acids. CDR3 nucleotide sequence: TGTGCCAGCAGTGGCGACAGGGGGCTCGTCGGGGAGCTGTTTTTT. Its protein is CASSGDRGLVGELFF.

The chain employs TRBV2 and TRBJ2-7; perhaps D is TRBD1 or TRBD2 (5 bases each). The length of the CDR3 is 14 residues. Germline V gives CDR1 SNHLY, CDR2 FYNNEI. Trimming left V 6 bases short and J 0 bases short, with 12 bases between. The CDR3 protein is CASRDYRSSYEQYF. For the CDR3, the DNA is TGTGCCAGCAGAGACTACAGGAGCTCCTACGAGCAGTACTTC.

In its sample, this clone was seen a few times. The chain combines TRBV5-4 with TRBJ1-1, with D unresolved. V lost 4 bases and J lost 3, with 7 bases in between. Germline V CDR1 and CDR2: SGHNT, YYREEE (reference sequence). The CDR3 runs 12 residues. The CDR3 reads CASSGWDTEAFF. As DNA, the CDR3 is TGTGCCAGCAGCGGGTGGGACACTGAAGCTTTCTTT.

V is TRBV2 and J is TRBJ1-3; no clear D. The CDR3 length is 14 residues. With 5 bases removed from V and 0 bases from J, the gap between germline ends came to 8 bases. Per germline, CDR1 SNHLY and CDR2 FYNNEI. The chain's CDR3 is CASSPTYSGNTIYF. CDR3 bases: TGTGCCAGCAGTCCGACTTACTCTGGAAACACCATATATTTT.

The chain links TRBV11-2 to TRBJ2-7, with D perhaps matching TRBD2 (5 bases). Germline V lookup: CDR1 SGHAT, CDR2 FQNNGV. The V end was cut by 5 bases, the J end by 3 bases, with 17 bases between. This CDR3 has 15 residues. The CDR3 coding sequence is TGTGCCAGCAGCCCGGCAAGGCCGGGAAACTACGAGCAGTACTTC. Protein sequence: CASSPARPGNYEQYF.